The rows below give T cell receptor beta chains drawn from one sample of a study of CD8 T cells in ankylosing spondylitis. TCRdb itself ran the 5' RACE reads through MiXCR, one entry per CDR3 protein. The sample consists of 80,000 to 100,000 distinct CDR3 sequences, about 8.1% of them appearing once. Sequencing was performed on blood, either unsorted or a sorted T cell fraction (not recorded which). These TCRs come from a male donor with ankylosing spondylitis or in good health (not recorded which). Both conserved end residues are part of each CDR3. Fields, in order: clone size, J gene, V gene, D gene, CDR3 DNA, CDR3 protein. D genes are given only for firm matches. Some rows have no size entry. The others give once, few or many, or a class for an expanded clone.

size: -; J: TRBJ2-5; V: TRBV6-2/TRBV6-3; D: TRBD2; DNA: TGTGCCAGCAGTTACTCGTGGACTAGTTACCAAGAGACCCAGTACTTC; CDR3: CASSYSWTSYQETQYF
size: few; J: TRBJ2-6; V: TRBV2; D: TRBD1; DNA: TGTGCCAGCAGTGTAACAGGGGTCTCTGGGGCCAACGTCCTGACTTTC; CDR3: CASSVTGVSGANVLTF
size: many; J: TRBJ2-1; V: TRBV12-3/TRBV12-4; D: -; DNA: TGTGCCAGCAGCCCTTTGGTTGACTCTGAGCAGTTCTTC; CDR3: CASSPLVDSEQFF
size: -; J: TRBJ2-2; V: TRBV20-1; D: TRBD1; DNA: TGCAGTGCTGGACAGGGTTTAGTCACCGGGGAGCTGTTTTTT; CDR3: CSAGQGLVTGELFF
size: many; J: TRBJ2-3; V: TRBV5-1; D: -; DNA: TGCGCCAGCAGCTTCCTGGCGGCATTCACAGATACGCAGTATTTT; CDR3: CASSFLAAFTDTQYF
size: few; J: TRBJ2-5; V: TRBV5-1; D: -; DNA: TGCGCCAGCAGCGCCCTCGGGCGTCGTGAGGAGACCCAGTACTTC; CDR3: CASSALGRREETQYF
size: many; J: TRBJ1-6; V: TRBV4-1; D: TRBD1; DNA: TGCGCCAGCAGCCAAGTTCAGGGGGCAGAATCACCCCTCCACTTT; CDR3: CASSQVQGAESPLHF
size: -; J: TRBJ2-7; V: TRBV29-1; D: TRBD1; DNA: TGCAGCGTTGACGGGCAGGGGGCGGACGAGCAGTACTTC; CDR3: CSVDGQGADEQYF
size: -; J: TRBJ2-7; V: TRBV25-1; D: TRBD1; DNA: TGTGCCAGCAGTGGGACAGGTTCTACCTATTCCTACGAGCAGTACTTC; CDR3: CASSGTGSTYSYEQYF
size: many; J: TRBJ2-5; V: TRBV11-2; D: -; DNA: TGTGCCAGCACTAATAGGGGCTTCGGTGAGACCCAGTACTTC; CDR3: CASTNRGFGETQYF
size: many; J: TRBJ2-3; V: TRBV5-1; D: -; DNA: TGCGCCAGCAGCTTGGCCTCGGGGATCGGGACAGATACGCAGTATTTT; CDR3: CASSLASGIGTDTQYF
size: many; J: TRBJ1-2; V: TRBV20-1; D: TRBD1; DNA: TGCAGTGCTACGACAGGGGCGGGTCTTGGCTACACCTTC; CDR3: CSATTGAGLGYTF
size: -; J: TRBJ1-2; V: TRBV7-3; D: -; DNA: TGTGCCAGCAGCTTTAGGGGGGGCGCAGGCGGCTACACCTTC; CDR3: CASSFRGGAGGYTF
size: many; J: TRBJ2-7; V: TRBV20-1; D: -; DNA: TGCAGTGCCACGGAGGGTCTGCCCTACGAGCAGTACTTC; CDR3: CSATEGLPYEQYF
size: many; J: TRBJ1-4; V: TRBV7-6; D: -; DNA: TGTGCCAGCAGCTTATCGGGCTATAATGAAAAACTGTTTTTT; CDR3: CASSLSGYNEKLFF
size: many; J: TRBJ2-2; V: TRBV29-1; D: -; DNA: TGCAGCGTTGGCCATACCTCGAACACCGGGGAGCTGTTTTTT; CDR3: CSVGHTSNTGELFF
size: once; J: TRBJ2-5; V: TRBV3-1; D: -; DNA: TGTGCCAGCAGCCAAGGAAGCAATCTTAAGGCCCAGTACTTC; CDR3: CASSQGSNLKAQYF
size: many; J: TRBJ2-2; V: TRBV24-1; D: TRBD1; DNA: TGTGCCACCAGTAAACCGGGACAGGACTTCACCGGGGAGCTGTTTTTT; CDR3: CATSKPGQDFTGELFF
size: many; J: TRBJ1-2; V: TRBV6-5; D: -; DNA: TGTGCCAGCAGTTACGACGGAAGTGGATCGGGCGGCTACACCTTC; CDR3: CASSYDGSGSGGYTF
size: many; J: TRBJ1-2; V: TRBV3-1; D: -; DNA: TGTGCCAGCAGCCAAGTGTCGGGTAACGACTATGGCTACACCTTC; CDR3: CASSQVSGNDYGYTF
size: many; J: TRBJ2-3; V: TRBV20-1; D: TRBD2; DNA: TGCAGTGCTAGAGATCGGGGACTAGTGGATTCAGATACGCAGTATTTT; CDR3: CSARDRGLVDSDTQYF
size: -; J: TRBJ2-7; V: TRBV5-4; D: TRBD2; DNA: TGTGCCAGCAGCGGGACTAGAGGCGAGCAGTACTTC; CDR3: CASSGTRGEQYF
size: many; J: TRBJ2-3; V: TRBV30; D: -; DNA: TGTGCCTGGGTGGCGGCGGGCTCATTTTATACGCAGTATTTT; CDR3: CAWVAAGSFYTQYF
size: many; J: TRBJ2-7; V: TRBV10-3; D: -; DNA: TGTGCCATCAGTGATTCTGGGAGCTCCTACGAGCAGTACTTC; CDR3: CAISDSGSSYEQYF
size: many; J: TRBJ2-3; V: TRBV29-1; D: -; DNA: TGCAGCGTTCCTCCTTCTAGCACAGATACGCAGTATTTT; CDR3: CSVPPSSTDTQYF
size: few; J: TRBJ2-5; V: TRBV5-1; D: TRBD1; DNA: TGCGCCAGCAGCTTGGCCGGGACAGGGAGGGAGACCCAGTACTTC; CDR3: CASSLAGTGRETQYF
size: many; J: TRBJ1-5; V: TRBV12-3/TRBV12-4; D: TRBD1; DNA: TGTGCCAGCAGGAATCAGGGGGACAATCAGCCCCAGCATTTT; CDR3: CASRNQGDNQPQHF
size: -; J: TRBJ2-1; V: TRBV20-1; D: -; DNA: TGCAGTGCCTCCAGCGGTCGGCGCTCCTACAATGAGCAGTTCTTC; CDR3: CSASSGRRSYNEQFF
size: many; J: TRBJ2-2; V: TRBV6-1; D: -; DNA: TGTGCCAGCAGTGATTACAGGTCGAACACCGGGGAGCTGTTTTTT; CDR3: CASSDYRSNTGELFF
size: many; J: TRBJ2-3; V: TRBV5-1; D: TRBD2; DNA: TGCGCCAGCAGCTTGGTATCGGGACTAGCGGGGGGCACAGATACGCAGTATTTT; CDR3: CASSLVSGLAGGTDTQYF
size: many; J: TRBJ1-1; V: TRBV14; D: TRBD1; DNA: TGTGCCAGCAGCCCGGGCCAGGGGGGAGTCACTGAAGCTTTCTTT; CDR3: CASSPGQGGVTEAFF
size: many; J: TRBJ1-3; V: TRBV27; D: TRBD1; DNA: TGTGCCAGCAGTCCGAGGGGGCTCGTAAACACCATATATTTT; CDR3: CASSPRGLVNTIYF
size: -; J: TRBJ2-1; V: TRBV19; D: -; DNA: TGTGCCAGTAGTATCAGAGGGGACTCCTACAATGAGCAGTTCTTC; CDR3: CASSIRGDSYNEQFF
size: -; J: TRBJ2-1; V: TRBV10-3; D: TRBD2; DNA: TGTGCCATCAGTGAAGAGGGTTGGCTAGCGGGGGGCTCATACAATGAGCAGTTCTTC; CDR3: CAISEEGWLAGGSYNEQFF
size: many; J: TRBJ2-5; V: TRBV12-3/TRBV12-4; D: -; DNA: TGTGCCAGCAGTTTCTACGTCCAAGAGACCCAGTACTTC; CDR3: CASSFYVQETQYF
size: many; J: TRBJ2-1; V: TRBV12-3/TRBV12-4; D: -; DNA: TGTGCCAGCAGTTTTATCGGCTACGATGAGCAGTTCTTC; CDR3: CASSFIGYDEQFF
size: few; J: TRBJ2-7; V: TRBV7-6; D: TRBD2; DNA: TGTGCCAGCAGCCCTGGGACTAGCGAGCAGTACTTC; CDR3: CASSPGTSEQYF
size: many; J: TRBJ2-2; V: TRBV4-1; D: -; DNA: TGCGCCAGCAGCCAAACCGCGACTAGGGGGCCCGGGGAGCTGTTTTTT; CDR3: CASSQTATRGPGELFF
size: -; J: TRBJ2-7; V: TRBV3-1; D: TRBD1; DNA: TGTGCCAGCAGCCAAGGAACGACAGGGGGCTACGAGCAGTACTTC; CDR3: CASSQGTTGGYEQYF
size: few; J: TRBJ2-1; V: TRBV5-1; D: TRBD2; DNA: TGCGCCAGCAGCTTGGTCGCGGGGGGAGTCTATGAGCAGTTCTTC; CDR3: CASSLVAGGVYEQFF
size: many; J: TRBJ2-3; V: TRBV5-5; D: TRBD2; DNA: TGTGCCAGCAGCATAAGCGGGACCACAGATACGCAGTATTTT; CDR3: CASSISGTTDTQYF
size: few; J: TRBJ2-1; V: TRBV20-1; D: -; DNA: TGCAGTGCTCTCCGGTACTACAACAATGAGCAGTTCTTC; CDR3: CSALRYYNNEQFF
size: few; J: TRBJ1-4; V: TRBV28; D: -; DNA: TGTGCCAGCAGGAGTCCGGGACGTTCAACTAATGAAAAACTGTTTTTT; CDR3: CASRSPGRSTNEKLFF
size: many; J: TRBJ2-5; V: TRBV12-3/TRBV12-4; D: TRBD2; DNA: TGTGCCAGCAGTTTACCGAGCGGGGGGGCATTCGGAGAGACCCAGTACTTC; CDR3: CASSLPSGGAFGETQYF